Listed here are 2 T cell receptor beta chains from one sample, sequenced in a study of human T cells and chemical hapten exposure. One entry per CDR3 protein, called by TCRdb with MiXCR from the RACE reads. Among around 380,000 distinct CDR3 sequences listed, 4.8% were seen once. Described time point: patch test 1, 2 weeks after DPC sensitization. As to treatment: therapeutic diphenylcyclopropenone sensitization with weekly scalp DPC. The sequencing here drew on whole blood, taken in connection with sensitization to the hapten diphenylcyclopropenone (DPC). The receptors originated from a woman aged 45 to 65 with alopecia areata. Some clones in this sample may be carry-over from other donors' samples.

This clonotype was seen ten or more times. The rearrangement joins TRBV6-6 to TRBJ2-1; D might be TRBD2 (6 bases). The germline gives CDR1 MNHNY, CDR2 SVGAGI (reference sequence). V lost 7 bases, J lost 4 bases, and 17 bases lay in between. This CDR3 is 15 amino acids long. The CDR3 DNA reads TGTGCCAGCAATCCGACCGGGACTCTTTACAATGAGCAGTTCTTC. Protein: CASNPTGTLYNEQFF.

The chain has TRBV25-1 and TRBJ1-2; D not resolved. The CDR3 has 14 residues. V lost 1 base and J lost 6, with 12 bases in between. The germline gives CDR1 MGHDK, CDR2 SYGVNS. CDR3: CASSELERMNGYTF. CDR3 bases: TGTGCCAGCAGTGAATTGGAGAGGATGAATGGCTACACCTTC.